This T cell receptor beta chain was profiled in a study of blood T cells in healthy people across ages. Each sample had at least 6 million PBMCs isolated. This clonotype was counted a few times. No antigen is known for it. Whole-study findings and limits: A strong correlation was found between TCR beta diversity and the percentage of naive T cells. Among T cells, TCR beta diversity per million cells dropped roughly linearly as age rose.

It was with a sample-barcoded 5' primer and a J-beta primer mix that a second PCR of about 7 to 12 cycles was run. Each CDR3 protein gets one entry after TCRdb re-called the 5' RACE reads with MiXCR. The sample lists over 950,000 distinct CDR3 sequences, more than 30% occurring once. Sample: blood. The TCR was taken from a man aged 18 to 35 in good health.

The CDR3, as DNA: TGCAGTGCCACGGGACTACCAAGGAAGGAAGATACGCAGTATTTT. Its translation is CSATGLPRKEDTQYF. This chain uses TRBV20-1 with TRBJ2-3; TRBD2 matches 7 bases. Trimming cost V 6 bases and J 5 bases; bases outside gene matches: 14. In germline, CDR1 is DFQATT, CDR2 SNEGSKA (reference sequence). The CDR3 spans 15 residues.